This T cell receptor beta chain was observed in a study of T-cell reconstitution after alpha-beta-depleted transplantation in children. Broader study findings: By about two months after transplant, alpha-beta T cells reportedly arose from several hundred graft clones that had expanded. T-cell counts and diversity at one year following transplant were attributed mainly to newly produced T cells. At day 60, the high TCRbeta diversity found in some patients originated from recipient T cells and thymic progenitors that had survived.

About this clonotype: What it recognizes is unknown.

This sample's TCRbeta library carried unique molecular identifier barcodes. TCRdb passed the PCR reads through MiXCR, listing each CDR3 protein once. Here the sample spans 600,000 to 700,000 distinct CDR3 sequences, 13% being singletons. This TCR came from a girl aged 2 to 9 with congenital amegakaryocytic thrombocytopenia, due to receive a stem cell transplant. The material sequenced was PBMCs, taken before TCRalphabeta/CD19-depleted stem cell transplant.

The CDR3 DNA follows: TGCAGTGCGCTACTAGCGGGAGGGCCAGAGACCCAGTACTTC. It is translated as CSALLAGGPETQYF. The gene calls are TRBV20-1 and TRBJ2-5; 13 nucleotides match TRBD2. This CDR3 spans 14 amino acids. Germline V CDR1 and CDR2: DFQATT, SNEGSKA (reference sequence). J lost 4 bases, V lost 6 bases, and 5 bases had no gene match.